This TCR beta chain was obtained from a study of shared clonotypes between healthy human individuals. Study details: CD4 naive and CD4 memory each took three plates per donor, while CD8 naive took two and CD8 memory one. General study results and limits: Some naive CD4 clonotypes, about 5.5%, turned up in common across a handful of donors. A reduction in generation probabilities was seen for non-shared clonotypes relative to those shared by all four donors.

About this clone: Its target is not known.

Generated by immunoSEQ multiplex PCR, the TCRdb table keeps only in-frame clones and is missing some. The table has roughly 2 million clones, approximately 94% seen once. The germline CDR1 and CDR2 sequences are SGHDT and YYEEEE. The CDR3 is 13 amino acids. The V and J ends lost 1 base and 8 bases respectively, with 12 bases between them. Adults of Caucasian background living in Nashville, Tennessee made up all donors. The clonotype comes from a young man in good health. The V call is TRBV5-6, the J call TRBJ1-2; TRBD1 might be the D (5 bases). Source material: naive CD4+ T cells sorted from blood. As to subset: CD45RA+ positively selected. CDR3 protein: CASSLLGEEGYTF. The DNA for the CDR3 is TGTGCCAGCAGCTTGCTGGGGGAGGAGGGCTACACCTTC.